These 18 T cell receptor beta chains came from one sample sequenced in a study of CD4 and CD8 cells across lung adenocarcinoma regions. TCRdb reanalysed the PCR reads using MiXCR and keeps one entry per CDR3 protein. Among around 18,000 distinct CDR3 sequences listed, 50% were seen once. The sequenced sample consisted of CD8+ T cells from the margin of a lung tumor. The receptors shown here come from a male donor with lung adenocarcinoma. The CD4 and CD8 labels of this study may be unreliable.

This clonotype was seen a single time. This chain connects TRBV3-1 to TRBJ2-1, with D unresolved. V was clipped by 0 bases and J by 0 bases, with 6 bases between them. Germline-derived CDR1 and CDR2 are LGHDT and YNNKEL (reference sequence). The CDR3 runs 15 residues. DNA of the CDR3: TGTGCCAGCAGCCAAGATCGGCTCTCCTACAATGAGCAGTTCTTC. This codes for CASSQDRLSYNEQFF.

The chain uses TRBV5-1 and TRBJ2-1; 7 positions agree with TRBD1. The DNA matches TRBJ2-7 better at its end, which makes the J call doubtful. The CDR3 has 15 residues. The V gene's germline CDR1 is SGHRS and CDR2 YFSETQ. The CDR3 spells CASRGGTGLAYEQYF. CDR3 nucleotides: TGCGCCAGCAGAGGGGGCACAGGGCTGGCCTACGAGCAGTACTTC.

This clonotype came up once. Sequence at one end of the junction differs from germline and may be a read error. The V call is TRBV27, the J call TRBJ2-4; maybe TRBD2 (6 bases). The CDR3 extends over 14 amino acids. Per germline, CDR1 MNHEY and CDR2 SMNVEV (reference sequence). In DNA, the CDR3 is TGTGGCGGCGCGGGGCTGAGGCCCAAAGACACTCAGTATTTC. It codes for CGGAGLRPKDTQYF.

This chain uses TRBV27 with TRBJ2-1; a weak D match, TRBD2 (6 bases). The J call may be in error: the DNA end matches TRBJ2-7 better. The germline gives CDR1 MNHEY, CDR2 SMNVEV (reference sequence). The CDR3 extends over 15 amino acids. The CDR3 DNA reads TGTGCCAGCAGACATACCTGGAGGGGCCCCTACGAGCAGTACTTC. Protein sequence: CASRHTWRGPYEQYF.

The rearrangement joins TRBV10-2 to TRBJ2-1; D is unresolved. The CDR3 has 12 amino acids. The germline V and J ends were trimmed by 1 base and 5 bases, with 3 bases remaining between them. Germline lookup yields CDR1 WSHSY and CDR2 SAAADI. CDR3 sequence: CASSEFNNEQFF. DNA for the CDR3: TGCGCCAGCAGTGAGTTCAACAATGAGCAGTTCTTC.

This chain connects TRBV7-2 to TRBJ2-3; possibly TRBD1 or TRBD2 for D (5 bases each). The germline V gene encodes CDR1 SGHTA and CDR2 FQGNSA. The CDR3 runs 13 residues. The V gene lost 4 bases and the J gene lost 2 bases, with 7 bases spanning the gap. For the CDR3, the DNA is TGTGCCAGCAGCTGGGACCTCACAGATACGCAGTATTTT. As protein: CASSWDLTDTQYF.

This sequence joins TRBV10-1 and TRBJ2-3; 7 bases align to TRBD1. V lost 4 bases and J lost 3; bases outside the gene matches: 1. This CDR3 is 13 amino acids long. The germline gives CDR1 WNHNN, CDR2 SYGVQD (reference sequence). CDR3 sequence: CASSGQGTDTQYF. The CDR3 coding sequence is TGCGCCAGCAGTGGACAGGGAACAGATACGCAGTATTTT.

This clonotype occurred many times. The chain has TRBV6-5 and TRBJ1-1; no reliable D call. Trimming removed 2 bases at V and 4 bases at J, with 11 bases between. The CDR3 runs to 14 residues. CDR1 and CDR2 (germline): MNHEY, SVGAGI. This CDR3 reads CASSYTSIGTEAFF. CDR3 nucleotides: TGTGCCAGCAGTTACACCTCCATCGGCACTGAAGCTTTCTTT.

The sample holds a few counts of this clonotype. J is TRBJ2-1 and V is TRBV11-2; D could derive from TRBD1 or TRBD2 (5 bases each). This CDR3 contains 16 residues. Deletions cut 8 bases from V and 6 bases from J, with 23 bases between. Germline values: CDR1 SGHAT, CDR2 FQNNGV. The CDR3 loop is CASERLAQKRGNEQFF. CDR3 DNA sequence: TGTGCCAGCGAACGTCTAGCACAGAAAAGGGGCAATGAGCAGTTCTTC.

This clonotype came up a few times. This chain links TRBV4-2 with TRBJ2-5; 8 bases are shared with TRBD2. J was trimmed by 3 bases and V by 4 bases; bases with no gene match: 1. The CDR3 is 13 residues long. The germline gives CDR1 LGHNA, CDR2 YNFKEQ. The CDR3 nucleotides read TGTGCCAGCAGCCCGGGACTAGAAGAGACCCAGTACTTC. Protein sequence: CASSPGLEETQYF.

The chain links TRBV10-2 to TRBJ1-2; possible D gene TRBD1, 5 bases. Trimming took off 0 bases at V and 4 bases at J, with 12 bases between the two ends. In germline, CDR1 is WSHSY, CDR2 SAAADI. This CDR3 contains 15 residues. The CDR3, as DNA: TGCGCCAGCAGTGAGTCGCAGGGAATGAGCTATGGCTACACCTTC. Translated, it gives CASSESQGMSYGYTF.

The rearrangement uses TRBV6-1 and TRBJ1-2, with D possibly TRBD1 on 6 matching bases. The CDR3 has 16 amino acids. The V gene lost 2 bases and the J gene lost 2 bases, with 15 bases spanning the gap. Germline assignment: CDR1 MNHNS and CDR2 SASEGT. This CDR3 is CASSESEGDWNYGYTF. CDR3 bases: TGTGCCAGCAGTGAAAGTGAGGGGGACTGGAACTATGGCTACACCTTC.

Worth noting for this clonotype: Germline is not matched at one junction end, which may reflect a read error. The chain employs TRBV6-1 and TRBJ2-1; tentative D call: TRBD1 (7 bases). Germline V gene data show CDR1 as MNHNS and CDR2 as SASEGT. The CDR3 length is 16 residues. CDR3 bases: TGTGCCAGCAGTGAAACGTGGACTGGCGGGACAGATGAGCAGTACTTT. Translated: CASSETWTGGTDEQYF.

The chain joins TRBV7-2 to TRBJ2-5; 8 positions match TRBD2. Germline V gene lookup returns CDR1 SGHTA and CDR2 FQGNSA. The length of the CDR3 is 13 residues. The V segment lost 5 bases and the J segment 3 bases; nucleotides outside the gene matches: 2. The CDR3: CASSSGSEETQYF. DNA for the CDR3: TGTGCCAGCAGCAGCGGGAGTGAAGAGACCCAGTACTTC.

This chain connects TRBV4-2 to TRBJ2-3; 9 nucleotides agree with TRBD2. The junction had 3 bases not matched to a gene; V was cut back by 0 bases and J by 8 bases. The length of the CDR3 is 14 residues. Germline values: CDR1 LGHNA, CDR2 YNFKEQ. CDR3 region: CASSQDRAGGTQYF. In DNA form, the CDR3 reads TGTGCCAGCAGCCAAGATAGAGCGGGGGGTACGCAGTATTTT.

V usage is TRBV6-1 and J usage is TRBJ2-1; possible D gene TRBD2, 5 bases. The DNA matches TRBJ2-7 better at its end, which makes the J call doubtful. CDR1 MNHNS and CDR2 SASEGT come from the germline V gene. The CDR3 runs to 12 residues. CDR3 in amino acids: CASSGTAYEQYF. The CDR3 coding sequence is TGTGCCAGCAGTGGGACTGCCTACGAGCAGTACTTC.

The rearrangement joins TRBV7-2 to TRBJ2-1; D call uncertain. V was clipped by 5 bases and J by 2 bases, with 7 bases between them. This CDR3 spans 13 amino acids. CDR1 SGHTA and CDR2 FQGNSA come from the germline V gene. The CDR3 bases are TGTGCCAGCAGCGACAATCCCTACAATGAGCAGTTCTTC. As protein: CASSDNPYNEQFF.

This clonotype was seen many times. The chain couples TRBV27 to TRBJ2-3; 7 nucleotides line up with TRBD1. Trimming cost V 5 bases and J 2 bases; bases outside gene matches: 19. Per the germline V gene, CDR1 is MNHEY and CDR2 is SMNVEV (reference sequence). This CDR3 contains 19 residues. Here the CDR3 DNA reads TGTGCCAGCAGTACCCAATTCGCGATACCGGGACAGCTCACAGATACGCAGTATTTT. This encodes CASSTQFAIPGQLTDTQYF.